This entry lists 7 T cell receptor beta chains sequenced from one sample in a study of spatial heterogeneity in lung cancer. The time point: blood at routine non-recurrence follow-up after resection. TCRdb redid the calling of the 5' RACE reads with MiXCR, one entry per CDR3 protein. The sample records roughly 15,000 distinct CDR3 sequences, 15% to 20% being singletons. Source: PBMCs, taken at follow-up. The receptors originated from a male donor with early-stage non-small cell lung cancer.

Many counts were recorded for this clonotype. V usage is TRBV30 and J usage is TRBJ2-1, with TRBD2 as a possible D gene (6 bases). Germline CDR1 and CDR2: GTSNPN and SVGIG (reference sequence). There are 14 residues in the CDR3. V was clipped by 0 bases and J by 7 bases, with 13 bases between them. CDR3: CAWSVIGSGNEQFF. The CDR3 nucleotides read TGTGCCTGGAGTGTGATCGGTAGCGGAAATGAGCAGTTCTTC.

This clonotype has only a few counts. This chain's CDR3 is CASSPQTGGNTGELFF. Here the CDR3 DNA reads TGTGCCAGCAGCCCGCAGACAGGGGGTAACACCGGGGAGCTGTTTTTT. V usage is TRBV7-8 and J usage is TRBJ2-2, with 9 bases that match TRBD1. The CDR3 runs to 16 residues. Per the germline V gene, CDR1 is SGHVS and CDR2 is FQNEAQ. V was pared by 5 bases and J by 2 bases, with 6 bases of the junction left unmatched.

This clonotype was counted ten times or more. The chain couples TRBV5-1 to TRBJ2-7, with D unresolved. Trimming removed 7 bases at V and 3 bases at J, with 17 bases between. Germline CDR1 is SGHRS and CDR2 is YFSETQ. This CDR3 has 14 amino acids. In nucleotides, the CDR3 is TGCGCCAGCGGCATACTCTTCGGATTCTACGAGCAGTACTTC. Its translation: CASGILFGFYEQYF.

This clonotype was observed a handful of times. This rearrangement joins TRBV19 to TRBJ1-3; D call uncertain. V lost 5 bases and J lost 0, with 11 bases in between. CDR1 and CDR2 from the germline V gene are LNHDA and SQIVND (reference sequence). CDR3 size: 15 residues. In DNA, the CDR3 is TGTGCCAGTAGTCTGACGCCTTTCTCTGGAAACACCATATATTTT. The encoded protein is CASSLTPFSGNTIYF.

This chain uses TRBV13 with TRBJ1-2, with 7 bases fitting TRBD1. CDR1 and CDR2 from the germline V gene are PRHDT and FYEKMQ (reference sequence). The CDR3 runs to 18 residues. V lost 3 bases to trimming and J lost 4 bases; unmatched junction nucleotides: 17. The DNA for the CDR3 is TGTGCCAGCAGCTTGAGCGGGACAGCGGGGGTAAGGGGCTATGGCTACACCTTC. Its translation: CASSLSGTAGVRGYGYTF.

This clonotype counts as medium-sized (0.01 to 0.1%). The chain combines TRBV7-2 with TRBJ2-7, with TRBD1 as a possible D gene (6 bases). The CDR3 extends over 13 amino acids. Germline V CDR1 and CDR2: SGHTA, FQGNSA. V was pared by 5 bases and J by 3 bases, with 11 bases between. The CDR3 region is CASSPGGGYEQYF. The CDR3 region has the DNA TGTGCCAGCAGCCCTGGGGGCGGCTACGAGCAGTACTTC.

The rearrangement joins TRBV29-1 to TRBJ1-1; no firm D call. This CDR3 has 11 residues. The V gene's germline CDR1 is SQVTM and CDR2 ANQGSEA. The V gene lost 4 bases and the J gene lost 8 bases, with 11 bases spanning the gap. CDR3 in DNA: TGCAGCGTTGGGCAATGGGCAGAAGCTTTCTTT. Amino acids: CSVGQWAEAFF. The variable domain in full, with the rest retrieved from reference TRBV29-1 and TRBJ1-1, is SAVISQKPSRDICQRGTSLTIQCQVDSQVTMMFWYRQQPGQSLTLIATANQGSEATYESGFVIDKFPISRPNLTFSTLTVSNMSPEDSSIYLCSVGQWAEAFFGQGTRLTVV.